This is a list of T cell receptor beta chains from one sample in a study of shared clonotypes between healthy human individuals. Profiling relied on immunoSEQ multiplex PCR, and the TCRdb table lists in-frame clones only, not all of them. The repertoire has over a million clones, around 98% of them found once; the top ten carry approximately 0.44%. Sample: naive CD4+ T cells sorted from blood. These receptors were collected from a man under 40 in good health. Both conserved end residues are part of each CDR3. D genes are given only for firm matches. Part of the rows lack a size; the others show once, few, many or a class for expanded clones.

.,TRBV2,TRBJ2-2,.,CASSGALMPGELFF,TGTGCCAGCAGTGGGGCTTTGATGCCCGGGGAGCTGTTTTTT
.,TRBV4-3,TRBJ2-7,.,CAGFSYEQYF,TGCGCCGGCTTTTCCTACGAGCAGTACTTC
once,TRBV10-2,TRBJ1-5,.,CASTQLAPLGNQPQHF,TGCGCCAGCACGCAGTTGGCCCCCCTTGGCAATCAGCCCCAGCATTTT
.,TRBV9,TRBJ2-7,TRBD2,CASSAGTSGIFGYEQYF,TGTGCCAGCAGCGCCGGGACTAGCGGGATTTTTGGCTACGAGCAGTACTTC
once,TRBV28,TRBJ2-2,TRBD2,CASRGRLGTSGTGELFF,TGTGCCAGCAGAGGAAGGTTAGGGACTAGCGGGACCGGGGAGCTGTTTTTT
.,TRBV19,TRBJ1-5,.,CASSTGISSNQPQHF,TGTGCCAGTAGTACAGGGATTTCGAGCAATCAGCCCCAGCATTTT
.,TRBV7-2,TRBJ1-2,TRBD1,CASSLALGGRLSGYTF,TGTGCCAGCAGCTTAGCCCTAGGGGGCCGGCTTAGTGGCTACACCTTC
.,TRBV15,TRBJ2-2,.,CATSRTPQGRTGELFF,TGTGCCACCAGCAGAACCCCACAGGGGAGGACCGGGGAGCTGTTTTTT
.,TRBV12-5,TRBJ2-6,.,CASGLGSGANVLTF,TGTGCTAGTGGTCTGGGCTCTGGGGCCAACGTCCTGACTTTC
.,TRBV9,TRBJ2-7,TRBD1,CASSVDPGTDMFEQYF,TGTGCCAGCAGCGTAGACCCCGGGACAGACATGTTCGAGCAGTACTTC
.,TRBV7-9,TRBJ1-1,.,CASSPLGLQNTEAFF,TGTGCCAGCAGCCCGTTGGGCCTGCAGAACACTGAAGCTTTCTTT